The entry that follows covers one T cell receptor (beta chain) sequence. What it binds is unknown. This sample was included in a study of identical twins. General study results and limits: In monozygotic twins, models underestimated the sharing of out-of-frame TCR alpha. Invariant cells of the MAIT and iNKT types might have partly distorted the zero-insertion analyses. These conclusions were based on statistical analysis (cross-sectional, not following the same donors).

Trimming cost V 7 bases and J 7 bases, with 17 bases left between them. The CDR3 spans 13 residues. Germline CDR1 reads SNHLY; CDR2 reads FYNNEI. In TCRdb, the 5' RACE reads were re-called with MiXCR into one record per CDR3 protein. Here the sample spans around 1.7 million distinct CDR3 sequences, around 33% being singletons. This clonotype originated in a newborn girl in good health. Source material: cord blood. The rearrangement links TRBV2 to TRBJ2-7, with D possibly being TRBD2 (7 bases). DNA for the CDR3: TGTGCCAGCACCCCTTGGGGGGGCAATGAGCAGTACTTC. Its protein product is CASTPWGGNEQYF.